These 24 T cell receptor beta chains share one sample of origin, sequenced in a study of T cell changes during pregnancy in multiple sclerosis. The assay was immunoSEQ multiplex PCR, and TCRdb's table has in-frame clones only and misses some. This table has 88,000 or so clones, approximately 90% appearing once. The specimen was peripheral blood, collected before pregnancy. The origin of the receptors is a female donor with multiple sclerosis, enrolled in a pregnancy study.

CDR3 amino acids: CASSVDETTNEKLFF. In nucleotides, the CDR3 is TGTGCCAGCAGCGTAGACGAGACAACTAATGAAAAACTGTTTTTT. The J gene is TRBJ1-4, the V gene TRBV9; D call uncertain. Trimming pared 0 bases from V and 0 bases from J, leaving 6 bases between. Germline V lookup: CDR1 SGDLS, CDR2 YYNGEE. The CDR3 length is 15 residues.

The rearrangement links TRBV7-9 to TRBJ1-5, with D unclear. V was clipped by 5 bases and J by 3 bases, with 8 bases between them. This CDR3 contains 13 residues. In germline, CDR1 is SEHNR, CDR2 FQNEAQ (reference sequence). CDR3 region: CASSPDINQPQHF. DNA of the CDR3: TGTGCCAGCAGCCCTGACATCAATCAGCCCCAGCATTTT.

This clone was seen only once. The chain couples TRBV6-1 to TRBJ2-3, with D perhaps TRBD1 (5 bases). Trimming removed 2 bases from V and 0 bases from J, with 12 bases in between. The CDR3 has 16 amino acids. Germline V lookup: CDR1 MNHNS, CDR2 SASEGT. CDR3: CASSELTESSTDTQYF. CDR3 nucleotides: TGTGCCAGCAGTGAATTGACAGAATCTAGCACAGATACGCAGTATTTT.

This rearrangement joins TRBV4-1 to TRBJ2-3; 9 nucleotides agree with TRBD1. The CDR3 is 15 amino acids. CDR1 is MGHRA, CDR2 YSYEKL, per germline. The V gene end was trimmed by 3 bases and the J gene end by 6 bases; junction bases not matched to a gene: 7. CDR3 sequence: CASSQIQGAWDTQYF. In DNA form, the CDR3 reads TGCGCCAGCAGCCAGATACAGGGGGCGTGGGATACGCAGTATTTT.

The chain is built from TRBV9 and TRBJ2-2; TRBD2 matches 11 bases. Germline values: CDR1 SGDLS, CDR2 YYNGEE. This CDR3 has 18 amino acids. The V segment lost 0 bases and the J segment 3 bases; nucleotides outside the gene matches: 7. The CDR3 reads CASSVDAWGLADTGELFF. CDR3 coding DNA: TGTGCCAGCAGCGTAGATGCGTGGGGACTAGCGGACACCGGGGAGCTGTTTTTT.

The chain's CDR3 is CASSPGQGISYEQYF. CDR3 sequence (DNA): TGTGCCAGCAGCCCCGGACAGGGGATCTCCTACGAGCAGTACTTC. The genes are TRBV11-2 and TRBJ2-7, with 9 bases lining up with TRBD1. The V and J ends lost 5 bases and 0 bases, in that order; junction bases with no gene match: 5. In germline, CDR1 is SGHAT, CDR2 FQNNGV. This CDR3 has 15 residues.

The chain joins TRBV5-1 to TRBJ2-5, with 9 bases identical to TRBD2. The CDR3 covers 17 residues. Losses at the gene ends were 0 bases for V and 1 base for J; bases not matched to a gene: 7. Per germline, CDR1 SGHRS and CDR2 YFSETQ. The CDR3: CASSLAFGLASQETQYF. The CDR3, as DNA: TGCGCCAGCAGCTTGGCTTTCGGACTAGCGAGCCAAGAGACCCAGTACTTC. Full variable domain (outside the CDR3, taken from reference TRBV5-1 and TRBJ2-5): KAGVTQTPRYLIKTRGQQVTLSCSPISGHRSVSWYQQTPGQGLQFLFEYFSETQRNKGNFPGRFSGRQFSNSRSEMNVSTLELGDSALYLCASSLAFGLASQETQYFGPGTRLLVL.

The CDR3 sequence is CASSGALAGGSEQYF. The CDR3 DNA sequence: TGTGCCAGCAGCGGCGCTCTAGCGGGGGGGAGCGAGCAGTACTTC. The rearrangement uses TRBV9 and TRBJ2-7; 12 bases map to TRBD2. The CDR3 consists of 15 residues. Per the germline V gene, CDR1 is SGDLS and CDR2 is YYNGEE. Trimming took 3 bases from V and 6 from J; bases not matched to a gene: 7.

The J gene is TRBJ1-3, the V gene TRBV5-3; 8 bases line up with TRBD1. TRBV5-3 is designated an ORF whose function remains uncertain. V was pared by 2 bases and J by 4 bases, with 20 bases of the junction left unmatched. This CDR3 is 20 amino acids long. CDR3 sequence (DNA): TGTGCCAGAAGCTTCCTCCAGGGGGCTCGTAGGTTGTACTCCGGAAACACCATATATTTT. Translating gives CARSFLQGARRLYSGNTIYF.

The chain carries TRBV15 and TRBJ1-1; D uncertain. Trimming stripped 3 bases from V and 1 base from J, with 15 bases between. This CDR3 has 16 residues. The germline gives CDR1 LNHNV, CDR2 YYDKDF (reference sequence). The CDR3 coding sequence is TGTGCCACCAGCAGTGAGCCCCCCGGAGCGAACACTGAAGCTTTCTTT. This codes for CATSSEPPGANTEAFF.

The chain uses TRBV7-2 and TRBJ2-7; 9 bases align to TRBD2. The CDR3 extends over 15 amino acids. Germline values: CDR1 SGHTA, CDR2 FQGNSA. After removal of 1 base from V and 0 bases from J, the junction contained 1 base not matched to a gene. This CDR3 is CASSLGGGGSYEQYF. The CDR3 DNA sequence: TGTGCCAGCAGCTTAGGCGGGGGGGGCTCCTACGAGCAGTACTTC.

CDR3 sequence (DNA): TGTGCCAGCAGCTTTAGGGACAGAGGAATCAATGAGCAGTTCTTC. Protein sequence: CASSFRDRGINEQFF. The rearrangement uses TRBV5-8 and TRBJ2-1; 7 bases line up with TRBD1. Germline CDR1 reads SGHTS; CDR2 reads YDEGEE. There are 15 residues in the CDR3. Trimming took 2 bases from V and 6 from J; bases not matched to a gene: 8.

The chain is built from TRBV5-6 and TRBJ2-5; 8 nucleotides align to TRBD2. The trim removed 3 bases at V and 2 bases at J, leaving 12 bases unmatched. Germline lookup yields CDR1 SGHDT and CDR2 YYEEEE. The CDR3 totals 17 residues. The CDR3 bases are TGTGCCAGCAGCTCGTCCCCGGGACTAGGGATTCAAGAGACCCAGTACTTC. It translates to CASSSSPGLGIQETQYF. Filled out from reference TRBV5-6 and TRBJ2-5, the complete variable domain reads DAGVTQSPTHLIKTRGQQVTLRCSPKSGHDTVSWYQQALGQGPQFIFQYYEEEERQRGNFPDRFSGHQFPNYSSELNVNALLLGDSALYLCASSSSPGLGIQETQYFGPGTRLLVL.

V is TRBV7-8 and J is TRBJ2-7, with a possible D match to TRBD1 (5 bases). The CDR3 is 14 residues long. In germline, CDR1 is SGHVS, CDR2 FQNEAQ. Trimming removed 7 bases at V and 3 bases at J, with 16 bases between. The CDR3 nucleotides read TGTGCCAGCACCCACCTGACAGAAGTCTACGAGCAGTACTTC. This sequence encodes CASTHLTEVYEQYF.

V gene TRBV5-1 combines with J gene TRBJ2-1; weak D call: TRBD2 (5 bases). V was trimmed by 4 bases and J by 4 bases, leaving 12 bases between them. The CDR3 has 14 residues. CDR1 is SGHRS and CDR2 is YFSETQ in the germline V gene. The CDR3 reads CASSPSTSYNEQFF. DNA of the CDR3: TGCGCCAGCAGCCCCTCCACTAGTTACAATGAGCAGTTCTTC. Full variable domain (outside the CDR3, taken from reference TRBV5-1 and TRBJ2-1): KAGVTQTPRYLIKTRGQQVTLSCSPISGHRSVSWYQQTPGQGLQFLFEYFSETQRNKGNFPGRFSGRQFSNSRSEMNVSTLELGDSALYLCASSPSTSYNEQFFGPGTRLTVL.

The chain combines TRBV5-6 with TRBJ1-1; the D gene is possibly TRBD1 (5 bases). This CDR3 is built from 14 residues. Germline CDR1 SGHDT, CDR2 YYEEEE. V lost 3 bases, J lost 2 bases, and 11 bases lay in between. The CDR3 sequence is CASSSQTANTEAFF. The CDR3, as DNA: TGTGCCAGCAGCTCCCAGACAGCCAACACTGAAGCTTTCTTT.

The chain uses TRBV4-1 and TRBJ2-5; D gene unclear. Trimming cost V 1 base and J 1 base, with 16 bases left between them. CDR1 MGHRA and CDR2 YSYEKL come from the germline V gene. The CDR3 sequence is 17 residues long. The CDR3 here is CASSQGPKERSQETQYF. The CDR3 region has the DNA TGCGCCAGCAGCCAAGGTCCAAAGGAGCGTAGCCAAGAGACCCAGTACTTC.

The CDR3 region is CASSWGLNNEQFF. The CDR3 DNA reads TGTGCCAGCAGCTGGGGGCTGAACAATGAGCAGTTCTTC. The rearrangement uses TRBV5-6 and TRBJ2-1, with a possible D match to TRBD1 (6 bases). The length of the CDR3 is 13 residues. Germline CDR1 is SGHDT and CDR2 is YYEEEE. V was pared by 3 bases and J by 5 bases, with 9 bases between. Full variable domain (outside the CDR3, taken from reference TRBV5-6 and TRBJ2-1): DAGVTQSPTHLIKTRGQQVTLRCSPKSGHDTVSWYQQALGQGPQFIFQYYEEEERQRGNFPDRFSGHQFPNYSSELNVNALLLGDSALYLCASSWGLNNEQFFGPGTRLTVL.

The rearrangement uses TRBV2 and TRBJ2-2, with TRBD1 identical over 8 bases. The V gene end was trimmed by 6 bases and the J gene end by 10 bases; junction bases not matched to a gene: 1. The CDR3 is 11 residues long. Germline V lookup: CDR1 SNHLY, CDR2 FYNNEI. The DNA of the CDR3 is TGTGCCAGCAGGACAGGGGAGGAGCTGTTTTTT. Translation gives CASRTGEELFF.

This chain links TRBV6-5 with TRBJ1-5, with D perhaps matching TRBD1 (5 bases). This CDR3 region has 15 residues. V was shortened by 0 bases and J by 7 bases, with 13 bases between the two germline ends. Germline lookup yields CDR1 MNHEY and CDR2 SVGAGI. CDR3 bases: TGTGCCAGCAGTTACTCGGGCAGGGAGGGCCAGCCCCAGCATTTT. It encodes CASSYSGREGQPQHF.

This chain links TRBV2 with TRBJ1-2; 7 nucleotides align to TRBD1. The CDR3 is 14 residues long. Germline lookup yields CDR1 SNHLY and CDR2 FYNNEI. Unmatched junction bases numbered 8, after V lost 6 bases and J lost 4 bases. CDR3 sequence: CASSLLTGTYGYTF. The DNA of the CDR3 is TGTGCCAGCAGCCTTCTGACAGGGACCTATGGCTACACCTTC.

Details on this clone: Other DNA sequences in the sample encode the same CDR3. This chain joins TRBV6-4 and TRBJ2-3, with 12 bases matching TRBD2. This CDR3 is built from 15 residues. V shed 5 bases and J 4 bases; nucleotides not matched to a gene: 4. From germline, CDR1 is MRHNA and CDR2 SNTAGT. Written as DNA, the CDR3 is TGTGCCAGCAGTCCACTAGCGGGGGGCCCAGATACGCAGTATTTT. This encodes CASSPLAGGPDTQYF.

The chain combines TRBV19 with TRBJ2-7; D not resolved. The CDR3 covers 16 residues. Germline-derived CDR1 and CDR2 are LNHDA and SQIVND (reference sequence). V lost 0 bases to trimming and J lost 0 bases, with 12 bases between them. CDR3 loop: CASSIDRERSSYEQYF. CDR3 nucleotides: TGTGCCAGTAGTATAGATCGAGAAAGGAGCTCCTACGAGCAGTACTTC.

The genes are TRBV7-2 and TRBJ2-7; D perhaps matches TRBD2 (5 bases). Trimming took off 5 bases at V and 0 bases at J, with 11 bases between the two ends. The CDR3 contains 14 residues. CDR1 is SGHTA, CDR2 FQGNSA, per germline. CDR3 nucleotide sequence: TGTGCCAGCAGCGCCCCGGGGTCCTCCTACGAGCAGTACTTC. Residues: CASSAPGSSYEQYF.